What follows is one TCR beta chain and its context. Its specificity is not known. The method was immunoSEQ multiplex PCR; TCRdb's version includes in-frame clones alone and lacks a portion of them. The table lists around 76,000 clones, 80% to 90% of them singletons. J lost 7 bases, V lost 3 bases, and 4 bases had no gene match. Germline-derived CDR1 and CDR2 are LGHDT and YNNKEL (reference sequence). The CDR3 length is 14 residues. These data come from a study of T cell responses to AZD1222 COVID-19 vaccine. Notes on the study in general: Epitopes outside B.1.351 and B.1.1.7 mutated regions reportedly drew nearly half of spike TCRs. There were vaccine-associated CD4 TCRs across spike, dominant at 160-218 and 743-854. Donor demographics were predominantly white British with a female majority; clonal diversity may be underestimated. Scientists sampled the repertoires only once the peak T cell response had passed.

This TCR was recovered from an adult in good health. Material: peripheral blood, obtained on day 0 of AZD1222 vaccination. The chain is built from TRBV3-1 (or the pseudogene TRBV3-2) and TRBJ2-5, with TRBD1 matching 11 bases. In DNA, the CDR3 is TGTGCCAGCAGCCAGGGACAGGGGGTTGGGACCCAGTACTTC. Amino acids: CASSQGQGVGTQYF.